The TCR beta chain described here comes from a study of T-cell reconstitution after alpha-beta-depleted transplantation in children. This clonotype was seen at least ten times. As yet, its antigen is unknown. Findings and caveats of the study: Diversity of TCRbeta at day 60 was high in some patients, arising from surviving recipient T cells and thymic progenitors. Expanded graft clones, several hundred of them, were reportedly the source of alpha-beta T cells about two months after transplant. One year after transplant, T-cell counts and diversity came mostly from newly produced T cells.

The V and J ends lost 6 bases and 4 bases respectively, with 10 bases between them. Looked up from germline, CDR1 is MDHEN and CDR2 is SYDVKM. CDR3 length: 12 amino acids. It was with unique molecular identifiers that the TCRbeta library was prepared. TCRdb reprocessed the PCR reads via MiXCR and lists one record per CDR3 protein. The sample yields fewer than 450,000 distinct CDR3 sequences, around 15% seen once. The chain combines TRBV28 with TRBJ2-7; D remains unclear. The specimen was PBMCs, mostly from graft donor cells, collected 360 days after TCRalphabeta/CD19-depleted stem cell transplant. This clonotype originated in a male patient aged 2 to 9 who had a stem cell transplant for acute lymphoblastic leukemia, so the T cells may come from the graft donor. This CDR3 reads CASSPRPYEQYF. The CDR3 bases are TGTGCCAGCAGCCCGAGACCATACGAGCAGTACTTC.